One TCR beta chain is described in this entry. The antigen remains unidentified. In the PCR, 60 Vbeta and 13 Jbeta primers were used. Data came from immunoSEQ multiplex PCR; TCRdb stores just in-frame clones and leaves some out. The sample consists of about 130,000 clones, about 10% of them appearing once. This specimen belongs to a study of cytomegalovirus exposure and HLA in healthy donors. Whole-study findings and limits: TCR beta sequences numbering around 15,000 were associated with HLA alleles at 0.05 false discovery rate in a later analysis. Presence/absence analyses assumed roughly uniform sequencing depth across donors, which may not hold. Researchers reported in a later analysis that common viral pathogens appeared linked to several top clusters. Most subjects had HLA-A and HLA-B alleles reportedly predicted accurately by TCR beta sequences.

V gave up 4 bases and J gave up 4 bases, with 8 bases separating them. The CDR3 runs 12 residues. The germline gives CDR1 SNHLY, CDR2 FYNNEI. The receptor was derived from a woman aged 18 to 35 in good health and CMV-seropositive. The chain couples TRBV2 to TRBJ2-7; D is ambiguous. Material: PBMCs. The CDR3 protein is CASSARGYEQYF. Written as DNA, the CDR3 is TGTGCCAGCAGTGCTCGAGGTTACGAGCAGTACTTC.